Listed here are 29 T cell receptor beta chains from one sample, sequenced in a study of blood T cell repertoires in COVID-19. Sequenced by immunoSEQ multiplex PCR; TCRdb stores in-frame clones only, minus some. The sample holds hundreds of thousands of clones, 85% to 90% seen once. The sample was peripheral blood. The receptors were gathered from a man aged 55-75 years who had recovered from COVID-19.

This clone appeared once. V and J are TRBV27 and TRBJ2-7; D might be TRBD1 (5 bases). Germline assignment: CDR1 MNHEY and CDR2 SMNVEV (reference sequence). V was trimmed by 6 bases and J by 0 bases, leaving 9 bases between them. The CDR3 loop spans 13 amino acids. The CDR3 nucleotides read TGTGCCAGCAGCCCAGGGTTCTCCTACGAGCAGTACTTC. Its translation: CASSPGFSYEQYF.

This clone was recorded a few times. CDR3 sequence (DNA): TGTGCCAGCTCACCACCGGGACAGGGAACCTACGAGCAGTACTTC. It specifies CASSPPGQGTYEQYF. V usage is TRBV18 and J usage is TRBJ2-7; 9 bases are shared with TRBD1. Unmatched junction bases numbered 2, after V lost 0 bases and J lost 2 bases. This CDR3 comprises 15 residues. Germline CDR1 and CDR2: KGHSH and LQKENI. The full variable domain, in which reference TRBV18 and TRBJ2-7 provide the parts outside the CDR3, is NAGVMQNPRHLVRRRGQEARLRCSPMKGHSHVYWYRQLPEEGLKFMVYLQKENIIDESGMPKERFSAEFPKEGPSILRIQQVVRGDSAAYFCASSPPGQGTYEQYFGPGTRLTVT.

The rearrangement links TRBV18 to TRBJ1-1; D is perhaps TRBD1 (6 bases). Looked up from germline, CDR1 is KGHSH and CDR2 is LQKENI. V was trimmed by 3 bases and J by 7 bases, leaving 9 bases between them. The CDR3 consists of 12 residues. CDR3 sequence reads: CASSPDRFEAFF. The CDR3 region has the DNA TGTGCCAGCTCACCGGACAGATTTGAAGCTTTCTTT.

The chain uses TRBV4-2 and TRBJ1-1; TRBD1 might be the D (5 bases). CDR1 LGHNA and CDR2 YNFKEQ come from the germline V gene. The CDR3 contains 16 residues. V lost 1 base and J 5 bases, leaving 17 bases between the germline ends. The CDR3 sequence is CASSQAKSGQGTEAFF. CDR3 bases: TGTGCCAGCAGCCAAGCGAAGTCTGGGCAGGGAACTGAAGCTTTCTTT.

A single count supports this clone. The gene calls are TRBV6-6 and TRBJ2-3; possibly TRBD1 for D (5 bases). Per the germline V gene, CDR1 is MNHNY and CDR2 is SVGAGI (reference sequence). There are 12 residues in the CDR3. With 8 bases removed from V and 2 bases from J, the gap between germline ends came to 8 bases. CDR3: CASQGATDTQYF. For the CDR3, the DNA is TGTGCCAGCCAAGGGGCCACAGATACGCAGTATTTT.

The chain employs TRBV18 and TRBJ2-1, with a possible D match to TRBD2 (6 bases). CDR3 length equals 16 residues. V was cut by 6 bases and J by 8 bases, with 23 bases left in between. Germline values: CDR1 KGHSH, CDR2 LQKENI. For the CDR3, the DNA is TGTGCCAGCTCCCCCGGGTCGGGGCGAGGAGGGCATGAGCAGTTCTTC. Its protein product is CASSPGSGRGGHEQFF.

V and J are TRBV7-9 and TRBJ2-7, with D tentatively TRBD1 (5 bases). The CDR3 has 12 residues. Germline V CDR1 and CDR2: SEHNR, FQNEAQ (reference sequence). V lost 2 bases and J 3 bases, leaving 5 bases between the germline ends. CDR3 loop: CASSLQGYEQYF. The CDR3 DNA is TGTGCCAGCAGCTTACAGGGCTACGAGCAGTACTTC.

Only a few counts were recorded for this clone. This chain joins TRBV5-6 and TRBJ1-2; no clear D. CDR1 is SGHDT, CDR2 YYEEEE, per germline. Trimming removed 0 bases from V and 4 bases from J, with 10 bases in between. The CDR3 is made up of 14 amino acids. CDR3 sequence: CASSLVSAAYGYTF. DNA of the CDR3: TGTGCCAGCAGCTTGGTTTCTGCGGCCTATGGCTACACCTTC.

The genes are TRBV6-2 or TRBV6-3 and TRBJ2-2, with D perhaps matching TRBD1 (5 bases). Germline V gene data show CDR1 as MNHEY and CDR2 as SVGEGT. V lost 6 bases, J lost 7 bases, and 21 bases lay in between. This CDR3 is 16 amino acids long. The CDR3: CASSPWGRFVGGELFF. The CDR3 nucleotides read TGTGCCAGCAGCCCTTGGGGCAGGTTTGTAGGCGGGGAGCTGTTTTTT.

The chain joins TRBV7-9 to TRBJ2-7, with a possible D match to TRBD1 (5 bases). Trimming took 2 bases from V and 4 from J, leaving 12 bases between them. The CDR3 extends over 14 amino acids. Germline V gene lookup returns CDR1 SEHNR and CDR2 FQNEAQ (reference sequence). The CDR3 coding sequence is TGTGCCAGCAGCTTACGGCAGGGTCCATACGAGCAGTACTTC. Encoded protein: CASSLRQGPYEQYF.

This chain uses TRBV19 with TRBJ1-3; D is uncertain. Trimming stripped 9 bases from V and 4 bases from J, with 7 bases between. Germline-derived CDR1 and CDR2 are LNHDA and SQIVND (reference sequence). This CDR3 is 11 amino acids long. CDR3 sequence reads: CARIQGNTIYF. The CDR3 DNA is TGTGCCAGAATACAGGGAAACACCATATATTTT.

In this sample, this clone turned up a few times. DNA of the CDR3: TGCGCCAGCAGCGGTACACAGGGGAGAAATTCACCCCTCCACTTT. It yields the protein CASSGTQGRNSPLHF. This chain links TRBV5-1 with TRBJ1-6, with 7 positions matching TRBD1. The CDR3 runs to 15 residues. The ends lost 4 bases at V and 7 bases at J; junction bases unmatched: 8. Germline CDR1 SGHRS, CDR2 YFSETQ. Full variable domain (remainder filled in from reference TRBV5-1 and TRBJ1-6): KAGVTQTPRYLIKTRGQQVTLSCSPISGHRSVSWYQQTPGQGLQFLFEYFSETQRNKGNFPGRFSGRQFSNSRSEMNVSTLELGDSALYLCASSGTQGRNSPLHFGNGTRLTVT.

This clone appeared a single time. The J gene is TRBJ2-7, the V gene TRBV15; 10 nucleotides line up with TRBD1. In germline, CDR1 is LNHNV, CDR2 YYDKDF (reference sequence). The V gene end was trimmed by 1 base and the J gene end by 0 bases; junction bases not matched to a gene: 3. CDR3 size: 16 residues. CDR3 nucleotide sequence: TGTGCCACCAGCAGAGGGGGGACAGGGGACTCCTACGAGCAGTACTTC. Translating it yields CATSRGGTGDSYEQYF.

V is TRBV11-2 and J is TRBJ2-3, with 7 bases fitting TRBD1. The CDR3 runs to 15 residues. Germline CDR1 and CDR2: SGHAT and FQNNGV. J was trimmed by 0 bases and V by 4 bases; bases with no gene match: 4. The CDR3 loop is CASSWGQSSTDTQYF. The CDR3, as DNA: TGTGCCAGCAGCTGGGGACAGTCTAGCACAGATACGCAGTATTTT.

The chain carries TRBV7-3 and TRBJ2-7; possibly TRBD2 for D (6 bases). V was pared by 1 base and J by 1 base, with 20 bases between. Germline CDR1 and CDR2: SGHTA and FQGTGA. This CDR3 is 18 amino acids long. The CDR3 region is CASSLKGRDSVNSYEQYF. The CDR3 region has the DNA TGTGCCAGCAGCTTAAAGGGCAGGGACTCCGTAAATTCCTACGAGCAGTACTTC.

This chain connects TRBV10-3 to TRBJ1-2; D is perhaps TRBD1 (5 bases). Germline V gene lookup returns CDR1 ENHRY and CDR2 SYGVKD. The germline V and J ends were trimmed by 0 bases and 2 bases, with 7 bases remaining between them. The CDR3 extends over 14 amino acids. The DNA for the CDR3 is TGTGCCATCAGTGAGTCCAGGGAAAACTATGGCTACACCTTC. This gives the protein CAISESRENYGYTF.

The chain joins TRBV28 to TRBJ2-7, with D maybe TRBD1 (6 bases). Germline values: CDR1 MDHEN, CDR2 SYDVKM. Trimming stripped 10 bases from V and 2 bases from J, with 9 bases between. This CDR3 spans 11 amino acids. CDR3 in amino acids: CAIQGPYEQYF. In nucleotides, the CDR3 is TGTGCCATCCAGGGGCCCTACGAGCAGTACTTC.

The chain recombines TRBV11-2 with TRBJ1-2, with 7 bases that match TRBD1. The germline gives CDR1 SGHAT, CDR2 FQNNGV. Trimming at V came to 8 bases and at J to 7 bases, leaving 4 bases not matched to a gene. The CDR3 totals 11 residues. CDR3 nucleotides: TGTGCCAGCCGGGACAGCCGTGGCTACACCTTC. The encoded protein is CASRDSRGYTF.

The V gene is TRBV5-8, the J gene TRBJ2-2; TRBD1 matches at 7 bases. The junction had 5 bases not matched to a gene; V was cut back by 2 bases and J by 7 bases. This CDR3 spans 14 amino acids. CDR1 is SGHTS and CDR2 is YDEGEE in the germline V gene. The CDR3 loop is CASSFGQAYGELFF. For the CDR3, the DNA is TGTGCCAGCAGCTTCGGACAGGCTTACGGGGAGCTGTTTTTT.

V and J are TRBV2 and TRBJ2-7, with D perhaps matching TRBD2 (6 bases). Germline V gene data show CDR1 as SNHLY and CDR2 as FYNNEI. Trimming shortened V by 11 bases and J by 2 bases, and 16 bases separated the two germline ends. The CDR3 is made up of 13 amino acids. The CDR3 loop reads CAHRREKPYEQYF. CDR3 in DNA: TGTGCCCACCGCCGGGAGAAGCCCTACGAGCAGTACTTC.

V and J are TRBV30 and TRBJ1-2, with D maybe TRBD1 (6 bases). V was pared by 4 bases and J by 4 bases, with 22 bases between. This CDR3 spans 16 amino acids. Germline V gene sequence: CDR1 GTSNPN, CDR2 SVGIG (reference sequence). The CDR3 loop is CAWNPQHRVGRYGYTF. The DNA for the CDR3 is TGTGCCTGGAATCCTCAACACAGGGTAGGGCGCTATGGCTACACCTTC.

V usage is TRBV5-1 and J usage is TRBJ2-5; 9 nucleotides line up with TRBD1. V trimming: 2 bases; J trimming: 5 bases; junction bases outside the gene matches: 10. Germline V lookup: CDR1 SGHRS, CDR2 YFSETQ. The CDR3 length is 16 residues. The CDR3, as DNA: TGCGCCAGCAGCTTCGGGACAGGGACCCTAGGGGAGACCCAGTACTTC. As protein: CASSFGTGTLGETQYF. Supplemented by reference TRBV5-1 and TRBJ2-5, the full variable domain reads KAGVTQTPRYLIKTRGQQVTLSCSPISGHRSVSWYQQTPGQGLQFLFEYFSETQRNKGNFPGRFSGRQFSNSRSEMNVSTLELGDSALYLCASSFGTGTLGETQYFGPGTRLLVL.

This chain joins TRBV7-3 and TRBJ2-1; 7 nucleotides align to TRBD2. This CDR3 contains 20 residues. The J segment lost 5 bases and the V segment lost 5 bases, leaving 24 bases of the junction unmatched. Germline V gene sequence: CDR1 SGHTA, CDR2 FQGTGA. CDR3 nucleotide sequence: TGTGCCAGCAGCCGACGCCTCCTGCTTGATTCGCTCGCGGGGGACAATGAGCAGTTCTTC. Its protein product is CASSRRLLLDSLAGDNEQFF.

This chain joins TRBV19 and TRBJ1-5, with TRBD1 identical over 8 bases. The germline V gene has CDR1 LNHDA and CDR2 SQIVND (reference sequence). The CDR3 consists of 15 residues. V trimming: 3 bases; J trimming: 2 bases; junction bases outside the gene matches: 3. CDR3 amino acids: CASSIQDRGNQPQHF. CDR3 sequence (DNA): TGTGCCAGTAGTATTCAGGACAGGGGCAATCAGCCCCAGCATTTT. Full variable domain (outside the CDR3, taken from reference TRBV19 and TRBJ1-5): DGGITQSPKYLFRKEGQNVTLSCEQNLNHDAMYWYRQDPGQGLRLIYYSQIVNDFQKGDIAEGYSVSREKKESFPLTVTSAQKNPTAFYLCASSIQDRGNQPQHFGDGTRLSIL.

The chain recombines TRBV12-2 with TRBJ2-1; TRBD2 is taken as the D call from the table, unchecked against the DNA. TRBV12-2 is noted as a pseudogene. The CDR3 runs 18 residues. The CDR3 spells CASRLAGLAGERYNEQFF. The CDR3 DNA reads TGTGCAAGTCGCTTAGCTGGGCTAGCGGGAGAGCGCTACAATGAGCAGTTCTTC.

The V gene is TRBV12-5, the J gene TRBJ1-5, with 7 positions matching TRBD1. This CDR3 comprises 14 residues. The germline V gene encodes CDR1 LGHNT and CDR2 FRNRAP. The J segment lost 6 bases and the V segment lost 5 bases, leaving 7 bases of the junction unmatched. This CDR3 reads CASGVVTGVQPQHF. The CDR3 coding sequence is TGTGCTAGTGGTGTCGTAACAGGGGTTCAGCCCCAGCATTTT.

The CDR3 protein is CASSEGGNTIYF. The DNA of the CDR3 is TGTGCCAGCAGTGAAGGGGGCAACACCATATATTTT. J is TRBJ1-3 and V is TRBV2, with D perhaps matching TRBD1 (5 bases). CDR3 size: 12 residues. Germline V gives CDR1 SNHLY, CDR2 FYNNEI. Trimming stripped 1 base from V and 7 bases from J, with 5 bases between.

V and J are TRBV6-5 and TRBJ1-1; D is ambiguous. The length of the CDR3 is 15 residues. From germline, CDR1 is MNHEY and CDR2 SVGAGI. The V gene lost 2 bases and the J gene lost 4 bases, with 14 bases spanning the gap. CDR3 region: CASSYRPGKSTEAFF. DNA of the CDR3: TGTGCCAGCAGTTACCGGCCGGGGAAGAGCACTGAAGCTTTCTTT.

The chain joins TRBV30 to TRBJ2-1; no clear D. V dropped 4 bases and J dropped 7 bases, with 14 bases sitting between them. This CDR3 spans 13 amino acids. CDR1 and CDR2 from the germline V gene are GTSNPN and SVGIG (reference sequence). The CDR3 DNA is TGTGCCTGGAACGGCCGTGCTAGAAATGAGCAGTTCTTC. Protein: CAWNGRARNEQFF.